The 19 T cell receptor beta chains listed next were all sequenced from one sample in a study of shared clonotypes between healthy human individuals. Libraries were prepared by immunoSEQ multiplex PCR; TCRdb keeps only in-frame clonotypes and omits some of them. The table has about 530,000 clones, around 79% seen once. The source material was PBMCs. The origin of the receptors is a woman aged 35 to 49 in good health. Some clones in this sample may be carry-over from other donors' samples.

The chain joins TRBV27 to TRBJ1-4; D might be TRBD1 (5 bases). Germline CDR1 MNHEY, CDR2 SMNVEV (reference sequence). CDR3 size: 15 residues. V was shortened by 3 bases and J by 5 bases, with 13 bases between the two germline ends. The CDR3 coding sequence is TGTGCCAGCAGTTTTTGGGGCTCTGGGAATGAAAAACTGTTTTTT. Its protein product is CASSFWGSGNEKLFF.

This chain links TRBV10-3 with TRBJ2-3, with D uncertain. CDR3 length: 14 amino acids. CDR1 ENHRY and CDR2 SYGVKD come from the germline V gene. The V gene lost 10 bases and the J gene lost 1 base, with 15 bases spanning the gap. The CDR3 DNA follows: TGTGCCACCTCACCCACGGGCCGCACAGATACGCAGTATTTT. Translated, it gives CATSPTGRTDTQYF.

J is TRBJ2-5 and V is TRBV15, with a possible D match to TRBD1 (5 bases). The germline V and J ends were trimmed by 0 bases and 5 bases, with 13 bases remaining between them. There are 15 residues in the CDR3. CDR1 LNHNV and CDR2 YYDKDF come from the germline V gene (reference sequence). CDR3 region: CATSRDRQGMETQYF. The CDR3 DNA follows: TGTGCCACCAGCAGAGATCGTCAGGGAATGGAGACCCAGTACTTC.

CDR3 DNA sequence: TGTGCCTGGAGCCCAGGGGCGTCGGTTGGCTACACCTTC. Protein product: CAWSPGASVGYTF. The chain joins TRBV30 to TRBJ1-2; D is possibly TRBD1 (6 bases). Trimming took off 3 bases at V and 7 bases at J, with 15 bases between the two ends. Germline-derived CDR1 and CDR2 are GTSNPN and SVGIG (reference sequence). The CDR3 has 13 residues.

This chain links TRBV4-3 with TRBJ2-3, with 9 bases matching TRBD1. Germline V gene data show CDR1 as LGHNA and CDR2 as YSLEER. J was trimmed by 4 bases and V by 4 bases; bases with no gene match: 9. The length of the CDR3 is 16 residues. CDR3 nucleotides: TGCGCCAGCAGCCCAGGACAGGGGTACAGCGCAGATACGCAGTATTTT. Its translation is CASSPGQGYSADTQYF.

This clone came up a few times. The chain combines TRBV5-1 with TRBJ1-1, with D maybe TRBD1 (6 bases). Germline values: CDR1 SGHRS, CDR2 YFSETQ. V shed 2 bases and J shed 2 bases, with 13 bases lying between them. CDR3 length: 15 amino acids. CDR3 DNA: TGCGCCAGCAGCTTATCGGGGGCGGTAAACACTGAAGCTTTCTTT. Translating gives CASSLSGAVNTEAFF.

This clone occurred a few times. The chain carries TRBV19 and TRBJ1-1, with 9 bases matching TRBD1. Trimming removed 4 bases from V and 4 bases from J; junction bases left unmatched: 1. Looked up from germline, CDR1 is LNHDA and CDR2 is SQIVND (reference sequence). CDR3 length equals 13 residues. The CDR3 DNA reads as TGTGCCAGTAGTAAGACAGGGGGCACTGAAGCTTTCTTT. This codes for CASSKTGGTEAFF.

The V call is TRBV6-5, the J call TRBJ1-3; D remains unclear. The CDR3 runs to 14 residues. The V and J ends lost 6 bases and 0 bases respectively, with 9 bases between them. CDR1 MNHEY and CDR2 SVGAGI come from the germline V gene. CDR3 nucleotides: TGTGCCAGCAGCCAGCGGTACTCTGGAAACACCATATATTTT. This encodes CASSQRYSGNTIYF.

The V and J genes are TRBV28 and TRBJ2-7, with 8 bases fitting TRBD1. Germline values: CDR1 MDHEN, CDR2 SYDVKM. CDR3 size: 15 residues. V shed 2 bases and J 6 bases; nucleotides not matched to a gene: 9. In DNA form, the CDR3 reads TGTGCCAGCAGTTTAACCCAGGCAGGGGGCCGCGAGCAGTACTTC. This translates into CASSLTQAGGREQYF.

CDR3 nucleotides: TGTGCCAGCACCGCCGTTTGGAACACCGGGGAGCTGTTTTTT. It translates to CASTAVWNTGELFF. This chain uses TRBV6-1 with TRBJ2-2, with D hard to call. CDR3 length: 14 amino acids. Germline V lookup: CDR1 MNHNS, CDR2 SASEGT. Trimming cost V 7 bases and J 1 base, with 10 bases left between them.

The chain has TRBV5-1 and TRBJ2-7; D possibly corresponds to TRBD2 (5 bases). The V gene's germline CDR1 is SGHRS and CDR2 YFSETQ. V was trimmed by 0 bases and J by 3 bases, leaving 13 bases between them. The CDR3 is made up of 15 amino acids. In DNA, the CDR3 is TGCGCCAGCAGCTTGGCCGGTTCAGCGGACTACGAGCAGTACTTC. Translated, it gives CASSLAGSADYEQYF.

The V and J genes are TRBV10-2 and TRBJ2-1; D is uncertain. Between the trimmed V and J ends, which lost 3 bases and 5 bases, there was a span of 11 bases. Per germline, CDR1 WSHSY and CDR2 SAAADI. The CDR3 has 14 residues. The CDR3 region has the DNA TGCGCCAGCAGTGACCAGTTACCACACAATGAGCAGTTCTTC. Protein sequence: CASSDQLPHNEQFF.

This clone was seen only a few times. The chain is built from TRBV7-9 and TRBJ1-5; D perhaps matches TRBD1 (6 bases). The CDR3 runs 13 residues. CDR1 and CDR2 (germline): SEHNR, FQNEAQ (reference sequence). Trimming shortened V by 1 base and J by 7 bases, and 8 bases separated the two germline ends. The CDR3 spells CASSLEGVQPQHF. CDR3 in DNA: TGTGCCAGCAGCTTAGAGGGGGTACAGCCCCAGCATTTT.

This clone was recorded only once. The chain combines TRBV18 with TRBJ2-5, with D possibly TRBD2 on 5 matching bases. V was cut by 3 bases and J by 5 bases, with 10 bases left in between. Germline V CDR1 and CDR2: KGHSH, LQKENI. The CDR3 runs 13 residues. CDR3 protein: CASSPQLGETQYF. DNA for the CDR3: TGTGCCAGCTCACCCCAACTAGGGGAGACCCAGTACTTC.

The V gene is TRBV5-4, the J gene TRBJ2-7; 10 bases agree with TRBD2. This CDR3 is built from 14 residues. Germline V gene lookup returns CDR1 SGHNT and CDR2 YYREEE (reference sequence). Germline trimming cut 5 bases from V and 1 base from J; bases unmatched to any gene: 3. The CDR3, as DNA: TGTGCCAGCAGTCCGGGACTAGCGTCCTACGAGCAGTACTTC. It codes for CASSPGLASYEQYF.

The gene calls are TRBV2 and TRBJ2-1; D not resolved. Germline CDR1 is SNHLY and CDR2 is FYNNEI. The CDR3 runs 14 residues. V lost 2 bases, J lost 4 bases, and 9 bases lay in between. The CDR3 reads CASSERQLYNEQFF. CDR3 coding DNA: TGTGCCAGCAGTGAAAGGCAGCTATACAATGAGCAGTTCTTC.

About this clone itself: Given a much more abundant clone one base away, this may be a read error. The chain has TRBV9 and TRBJ2-5; 13 bases are a match to TRBD2. The V gene end was trimmed by 3 bases and the J gene end by 4 bases; junction bases not matched to a gene: 0. The CDR3 length is 14 residues. Germline lookup yields CDR1 SGDLS and CDR2 YYNGEE. CDR3 DNA: TGTGCCAGCAGCGGACTAGCGGGAGGAGAGACCCAGTACTTC. This codes for CASSGLAGGETQYF. Full variable domain (outside the CDR3, taken from reference TRBV9 and TRBJ2-5): DSGVTQTPKHLITATGQRVTLRCSPRSGDLSVYWYQQSLDQGLQFLIQYYNGEERAKGNILERFSAQQFPDLHSELNLSSLELGDSALYFCASSGLAGGETQYFGPGTRLLVL.

The rearrangement links TRBV10-3 to TRBJ2-1, with TRBD2 matching over 8 bases. Losses at the gene ends were 0 bases for V and 7 bases for J; bases not matched to a gene: 2. Per the germline V gene, CDR1 is ENHRY and CDR2 is SYGVKD. This CDR3 is built from 14 residues. CDR3 bases: TGTGCCATCAGTGAGTCAGGGACTAGGAATGAGCAGTTCTTC. Its translation is CAISESGTRNEQFF.

The CDR3 reads CAWSVGEETQYF. CDR3 sequence (DNA): TGTGCCTGGAGTGTGGGGGAAGAGACCCAGTACTTC. V gene TRBV30 combines with J gene TRBJ2-5; D assignment may be TRBD1 or TRBD2 (5 bases each). The CDR3 sequence is 12 residues long. V was trimmed by 0 bases and J by 3 bases, leaving 5 bases between them. Per germline, CDR1 GTSNPN and CDR2 SVGIG (reference sequence).